These 25 T cell receptor beta chains were all obtained from the same sample, sequenced in a study of T cell responses to AZD1222 COVID-19 vaccine. Here immunoSEQ multiplex PCR was the method, and the copy in TCRdb shows in-frame clones only, minus some. Here the sample spans over 70,000 clones, roughly nine tenths being singletons. The material was peripheral blood, obtained 28 days after the second AZD1222 dose. These receptors were taken from an adult who received the AZD1222 COVID-19 vaccine.

J is TRBJ2-3 and V is TRBV4-2; 7 bases are a match to TRBD2. The CDR3 is 19 residues long. Trimming removed 0 bases from V and 1 base from J; junction bases left unmatched: 13. Germline CDR1 and CDR2: LGHNA and YNFKEQ. The CDR3 protein is CASSQDPLGGGWGTDTQYF. Here the CDR3 DNA reads TGTGCCAGCAGCCAAGACCCTCTGGGGGGGGGATGGGGCACAGATACGCAGTATTTT.

In this sample, this clone turned up once. The rearrangement links TRBV6-6 to TRBJ2-7; D is undetermined. Trimming removed 0 bases from V and 3 bases from J, with 12 bases in between. The CDR3 contains 15 residues. CDR1 is MNHNY and CDR2 is SVGAGI in the germline V gene (reference sequence). The CDR3 region has the DNA TGTGCCAGCAGTTACTCCCCGGCGCGCTACTACGAGCAGTACGTC. Protein product: CASSYSPARYYEQYV.

The chain combines TRBV2 with TRBJ2-2; no firm D call. V was pared by 7 bases and J by 4 bases, with 13 bases between. CDR1 SNHLY and CDR2 FYNNEI come from the germline V gene. The CDR3 spans 14 residues. The CDR3 reads CASKGRVGTGELFF. CDR3 nucleotide sequence: TGTGCCAGCAAAGGAAGGGTTGGCACCGGGGAGCTGTTTTTT.

The V and J genes are TRBV7-7 and TRBJ2-2, with D possibly TRBD2 on 6 matching bases. The CDR3 totals 13 residues. The V end lost 5 bases, the J end lost 5 bases, and 9 bases lay between the germline ends. Germline CDR1 reads SSHAT; CDR2 reads FNYEAQ (reference sequence). CDR3 in amino acids: CASSLSGTGELFF. The CDR3 nucleotides read TGTGCCAGCAGCCTCAGCGGGACCGGGGAGCTGTTTTTT. The whole variable domain, filled in from reference TRBV7-7 and TRBJ2-2, reads GAGVSQSPRYKVTKRGQDVTLRCDPISSHATLYWYQQALGQGPEFLTYFNYEAQPDKSGLPSDRFSAERPEGSISTLTIQRTEQRDSAMYRCASSLSGTGELFFGEGSRLTVL.

The V call is TRBV20-1, the J call TRBJ1-2; D gene ambiguous. Trimming stripped 3 bases from V and 8 bases from J, with 13 bases between. The CDR3 is 12 amino acids. Germline V gives CDR1 DFQATT, CDR2 SNEGSKA (reference sequence). The CDR3 DNA reads as TGCAGTGCTAGTCGCACTCGGCGGGGCTACACCTTC. This encodes CSASRTRRGYTF.

This sequence joins TRBV4-1 and TRBJ2-3, with 7 bases matching TRBD1. CDR1 and CDR2 (germline): MGHRA, YSYEKL. The V gene end was trimmed by 3 bases and the J gene end by 4 bases; junction bases not matched to a gene: 7. The CDR3 runs 15 residues. The CDR3 coding sequence is TGCGCCAGCAGCCAGCCCCACAGGGGCCCAGATACGCAGTATTTT. Translating it yields CASSQPHRGPDTQYF.

CDR3 sequence reads: CSVGPEGPYTYEQYV. As DNA, the CDR3 is TGCAGCGTGGGACCTGAGGGGCCCTACACCTACGAGCAGTACGTC. The genes are TRBV29-1 and TRBJ2-7; possibly TRBD1 or TRBD2 for D (5 bases each). The germline V gene has CDR1 SQVTM and CDR2 ANQGSEA. The CDR3 length is 15 residues. Trimming stripped 6 bases from V and 2 bases from J, with 20 bases between.

This sequence joins TRBV12-3 or TRBV12-4 and TRBJ1-2, with D uncertain. The CDR3 is 12 residues long. Between the trimmed V and J ends, which lost 5 bases and 5 bases, there was a span of 9 bases. CDR3 sequence reads: CASSPFTYGYTF. The DNA for the CDR3 is TGTGCCAGCAGTCCTTTTACATATGGCTACACCTTC.

The chain recombines TRBV11-1 with TRBJ2-5; D is undetermined. The V gene's germline CDR1 is SGHAT and CDR2 FQDESV (reference sequence). The CDR3 has 15 residues. The ends were cut back, 2 bases at V and 0 bases at J, with 10 bases in the middle. The CDR3 here is CASSLQLTNQETQYF. For the CDR3, the DNA is TGTGCCAGCAGCTTACAGTTAACTAACCAAGAGACCCAGTACTTC.

The chain recombines TRBV24-1 with TRBJ2-6; D is possibly TRBD1 (8 bases). The V gene lost 9 bases and the J gene lost 3 bases, with 20 bases spanning the gap. CDR3 length: 17 residues. Looked up from germline, CDR1 is KGHDR and CDR2 is SFDVKD. In nucleotides, the CDR3 is TGTGCCACCGGGGGGGCAGGGGGCCGGAGTGGGGCCAACGTCCTGACTTTC. Its translation is CATGGAGGRSGANVLTF.

CDR3 sequence (DNA): TGCGCCAGCAGCTTGTGGTCCGGGCAGGGGTATAACTATGGCTACACCTTC. Protein: CASSLWSGQGYNYGYTF. The chain joins TRBV5-1 to TRBJ1-2; a weak D match, TRBD1 (6 bases). Germline V CDR1 and CDR2: SGHRS, YFSETQ. CDR3 length equals 17 residues. V was shortened by 1 base and J by 1 base, with 17 bases between the two germline ends.

The chain joins TRBV4-2 to TRBJ1-1; D is ambiguous. The CDR3 spans 13 residues. V lost 0 bases and J 0 bases, leaving 2 bases between the germline ends. Per the germline V gene, CDR1 is LGHNA and CDR2 is YNFKEQ. CDR3 in amino acids: CASSQDLNTEAFF. CDR3 bases: TGTGCCAGCAGCCAAGATCTGAACACTGAAGCTTTCTTT.

This chain uses TRBV12-3 or TRBV12-4 with TRBJ1-2, with unresolved D. The length of the CDR3 is 12 residues. V dropped 7 bases and J dropped 6 bases, with 12 bases sitting between them. The CDR3 nucleotides read TGTGCCAGCACCCGATCGGCGGATGGCTACACCTTC. Amino acids: CASTRSADGYTF.

The V and J genes are TRBV19 and TRBJ2-1, with 10 bases that match TRBD2. J gave up 9 bases and V 4 bases, and 6 bases lay outside the gene matches. Germline assignment: CDR1 LNHDA and CDR2 SQIVND (reference sequence). CDR3 size: 14 residues. CDR3 residues: CASSTTLAGVEQFF. The CDR3 region has the DNA TGTGCCAGTAGTACTACCCTAGCGGGAGTTGAGCAGTTCTTC.

V usage is TRBV9 and J usage is TRBJ2-1; 8 nucleotides agree with TRBD2. Germline values: CDR1 SGDLS, CDR2 YYNGEE. The CDR3 sequence is 17 residues long. Germline trimming cut 4 bases from V and 6 bases from J; bases unmatched to any gene: 15. The CDR3 loop reads CASSQGRTSSLGNEQFF. In DNA, the CDR3 is TGTGCCAGCAGCCAAGGGAGGACTAGCTCCCTCGGCAATGAGCAGTTCTTC.

CDR3 in amino acids: CASSGPGRGIYNEQFF. In nucleotides, the CDR3 is TGTGCCAGTAGTGGTCCGGGGCGGGGGATCTACAATGAGCAGTTCTTC. V and J are TRBV19 and TRBJ2-1; 7 nucleotides match TRBD2. Germline CDR1 is LNHDA and CDR2 is SQIVND (reference sequence). This CDR3 is 16 amino acids long. With V trimmed by 5 bases and J by 3 bases, 10 bases remained unmatched. The full variable domain, in which reference TRBV19 and TRBJ2-1 provide the parts outside the CDR3, is DGGITQSPKYLFRKEGQNVTLSCEQNLNHDAMYWYRQDPGQGLRLIYYSQIVNDFQKGDIAEGYSVSREKKESFPLTVTSAQKNPTAFYLCASSGPGRGIYNEQFFGPGTRLTVL.

The rearrangement links TRBV19 to TRBJ1-2; D is undetermined. The CDR3 sequence is 13 residues long. CDR1 and CDR2 (germline): LNHDA, SQIVND (reference sequence). V lost 6 bases and J 10 bases, leaving 18 bases between the germline ends. The CDR3 sequence is CASSPHTGPLYTF. As DNA, the CDR3 is TGTGCCAGTAGCCCCCACACGGGCCCACTCTACACCTTC.

The chain recombines TRBV19 with TRBJ1-2, with 7 bases identical to TRBD1. CDR3 length equals 13 residues. Trimming cost V 5 bases and J 4 bases; bases outside gene matches: 4. Germline-derived CDR1 and CDR2 are LNHDA and SQIVND (reference sequence). The CDR3 nucleotides read TGTGCCAGTAGTCACAGGGGAGGCTATGGCTACACCTTC. This encodes CASSHRGGYGYTF. The whole variable domain, remainder taken from reference TRBV19 and TRBJ1-2, is DGGITQSPKYLFRKEGQNVTLSCEQNLNHDAMYWYRQDPGQGLRLIYYSQIVNDFQKGDIAEGYSVSREKKESFPLTVTSAQKNPTAFYLCASSHRGGYGYTFGSGTRLTVV.

The rearrangement joins TRBV7-2 to TRBJ2-5; 8 nucleotides match TRBD1. The germline CDR1 and CDR2 sequences are SGHTA and FQGNSA. With V trimmed by 8 bases and J by 2 bases, 10 bases remained unmatched. CDR3 length: 15 residues. The DNA of the CDR3 is TGTGCCAGCCCACTTAGGACAGGGATTCAAGAGACCCAGTACTTC. It is translated as CASPLRTGIQETQYF.

This rearrangement joins TRBV7-4 to TRBJ1-6, with D possibly TRBD1 on 5 matching bases. CDR1 SGHVT and CDR2 SQSDAQ come from the germline V gene. The CDR3 spans 14 residues. V lost 1 base, J lost 8 bases, and 9 bases lay in between. CDR3 protein: CASSLVRQYSPLHF. CDR3 nucleotides: TGTGCCAGCAGCTTAGTGAGACAGTATTCACCCCTCCACTTT.

The rearrangement uses TRBV10-3 and TRBJ2-7; the D gene is possibly TRBD1 (6 bases). CDR1 and CDR2 (germline): ENHRY, SYGVKD. The CDR3 is 14 residues long. Trimming stripped 6 bases from V and 2 bases from J, with 14 bases between. The CDR3 loop is CAISGDKRTYEQYF. The CDR3 DNA is TGTGCCATCAGCGGGGACAAGCGGACCTACGAGCAGTACTTC.

The chain combines TRBV19 with TRBJ2-1; 11 positions match TRBD2. Germline assignment: CDR1 LNHDA and CDR2 SQIVND (reference sequence). The CDR3 sequence is 17 residues long. With 6 bases clipped from V and 4 bases from J, the junction kept 11 bases outside the gene matches. The CDR3 DNA reads TGTGCCAGTAGGTCGGGTAGCGGGAGGGTATTATACAATGAGCAGTTCTTC. Its protein is CASRSGSGRVLYNEQFF.

This sequence joins TRBV19 and TRBJ2-2; 12 nucleotides match TRBD1. The CDR3 totals 16 residues. Per the germline V gene, CDR1 is LNHDA and CDR2 is SQIVND (reference sequence). V was clipped by 4 bases and J by 4 bases; unmatched bases: 4. Written as DNA, the CDR3 is TGTGCCAGTAGTAAAGGGACAGGGGGCAGCACCGGGGAGCTGTTTTTT. It is translated as CASSKGTGGSTGELFF.

The rearrangement uses TRBV9 and TRBJ2-5; no definite D call. The V end lost 0 bases, the J end lost 5 bases, and 23 bases lay between the germline ends. Germline CDR1 reads SGDLS; CDR2 reads YYNGEE. This CDR3 is 18 amino acids long. CDR3 DNA: TGTGCCAGCAGCGTAGGGCGGTACGAGCCCCCTGTGTCGGAGACCCAGTACTTC. Translating it yields CASSVGRYEPPVSETQYF. The entire variable domain, with the rest obtained from reference TRBV9 and TRBJ2-5, is as follows: DSGVTQTPKHLITATGQRVTLRCSPRSGDLSVYWYQQSLDQGLQFLIQYYNGEERAKGNILERFSAQQFPDLHSELNLSSLELGDSALYFCASSVGRYEPPVSETQYFGPGTRLLVL.

The chain uses TRBV28 and TRBJ2-7, with 8 nucleotides matching TRBD2. CDR1 is MDHEN and CDR2 is SYDVKM in the germline V gene. The CDR3 sequence is 14 residues long. The J segment lost 7 bases and the V segment lost 1 base, leaving 6 bases of the junction unmatched. The CDR3 nucleotides are TGTGCCAGCAGTTTATTTCCGGGGGGGAATGAGCAGTACTTC. It codes for CASSLFPGGNEQYF.